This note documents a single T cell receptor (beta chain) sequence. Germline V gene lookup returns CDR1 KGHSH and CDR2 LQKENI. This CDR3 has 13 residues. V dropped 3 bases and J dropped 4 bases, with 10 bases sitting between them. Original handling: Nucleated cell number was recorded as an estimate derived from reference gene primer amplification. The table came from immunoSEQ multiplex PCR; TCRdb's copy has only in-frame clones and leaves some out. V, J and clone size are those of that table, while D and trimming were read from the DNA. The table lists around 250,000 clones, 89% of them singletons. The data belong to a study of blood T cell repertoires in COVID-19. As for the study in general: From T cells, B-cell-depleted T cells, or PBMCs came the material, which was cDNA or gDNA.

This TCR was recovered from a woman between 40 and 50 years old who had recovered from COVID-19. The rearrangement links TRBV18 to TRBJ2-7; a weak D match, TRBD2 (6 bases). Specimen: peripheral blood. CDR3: CASSPGLQYEQYF. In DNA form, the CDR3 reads TGTGCCAGCTCACCGGGACTCCAGTACGAGCAGTACTTC.